The rows below give T cell receptor beta chains drawn from one sample of a study of T cells in Graves' hyperthyroidism and ophthalmopathy. TCRdb reprocessed the multiplex PCR reads with MiXCR, giving one entry per CDR3 protein. Found here are about 400,000 distinct CDR3 sequences, just under 15% of them singletons; the top ten hold 30% to 35%. Sample: blood. These TCRs come from a woman aged 25-40 years with Graves' hyperthyroidism. CDR3s include the opening cysteine and the closing phenylalanine or tryptophan. Each record gives: clone size, CDR3 length, J gene, D gene, V gene, CDR3 DNA, CDR3 protein. D genes are given only for firm matches. Clone size is stated in some rows and not others, as once, few, many or a class when expanded.

NA | 15 | TRBJ2-1 | NA | TRBV20-1 | TGCAGTGCTAGTAGAGGACTTTCCTTTCGCAATGAGCAGTTCTTC | CSASRGLSFRNEQFF
many | 14 | TRBJ2-7 | NA | TRBV6-1 | TGTGCCAGCAGTGTTACTAGCAGTACCTACGAGCAGTACTTC | CASSVTSSTYEQYF
NA | 15 | TRBJ1-4 | NA | TRBV20-1 | TGCAGTGCTAGAAGGGATGTGATGGAGGGGGAAAAACTGTTTTTT | CSARRDVMEGEKLFF
NA | 17 | TRBJ2-1 | NA | TRBV24-1 | TGTGCCACCAGTGATGTAACCGGGACCCCCAGTAAGGATGAGCAGTTCTTC | CATSDVTGTPSKDEQFF
many | 15 | TRBJ2-1 | NA | TRBV20-1 | TGCAGTGCCGAGGAACTTACTAGAGGAGGCGATGAGCAGTTCTTC | CSAEELTRGGDEQFF
many | 14 | TRBJ1-2 | NA | TRBV20-1 | TGCAGTGCCAAGAGCTGGGGCGTGGGCTATGGCTACACCTTC | CSAKSWGVGYGYTF
NA | 12 | TRBJ2-7 | NA | TRBV10-3 | TGTGCCATCAGGCCAGGGCGGGACGAGCAGTACTTC | CAIRPGRDEQYF
many | 16 | TRBJ2-3 | NA | TRBV10-3 | TGTGCCATCAGTGAGTCGGGGCAGGGCGAAACAGATACGCAGTATTTT | CAISESGQGETDTQYF
few | 10 | TRBJ2-3 | NA | TRBV6-1 | TGTGCCAGCAGTGACAATACGCAGTATTTT | CASSDNTQYF
NA | 13 | TRBJ1-2 | NA | TRBV24-1 | TGTGCCACCAGTGATTTGAGCGGGTATGGCTACACCTTC | CATSDLSGYGYTF
many | 14 | TRBJ2-7 | NA | TRBV3-1 | TGTGCCAGCAGCCAAGGTCAGGTCCACTACGAGCAGTACTTC | CASSQGQVHYEQYF
many | 14 | TRBJ2-7 | NA | TRBV5-1 | TGCGCCAGCAGCTTGCAGGACAGGGAGGGCGAGCAGTACTTC | CASSLQDREGEQYF
many | 14 | TRBJ2-4 | NA | TRBV20-1 | TGCAGTGCTAGGTACGGGACAGCCAAAAACATTCAGTACTTC | CSARYGTAKNIQYF
few | 16 | TRBJ2-1 | TRBD2 | TRBV9 | TGTGCCAGCAGCGTCGGACTAGGGTTTGGGATCAATGAGCAGTTCTTC | CASSVGLGFGINEQFF
NA | 13 | TRBJ2-7 | TRBD1 | TRBV7-9 | TGTGCCAGCAGCTTCTTGACAGGGGTCGAGCAGTACTTC | CASSFLTGVEQYF
NA | 17 | TRBJ2-3 | TRBD2 | TRBV6-2/TRBV6-3 | TGTGCCAGCAGAATAACTAGCGGGAGGGCCGGCTCAGATACGCAGTATTTT | CASRITSGRAGSDTQYF
few | 11 | TRBJ2-7 | NA | TRBV30 | TGTGCCTGGAGTGACGAGGTAAAGCAGTACTTC | CAWSDEVKQYF
NA | 15 | TRBJ1-1 | NA | TRBV9 | TGTGCCCGCAGCGTAGGGGGGGCTCTCGCCACTGAAGCTTTCTTT | CARSVGGALATEAFF
few | 13 | TRBJ2-7 | NA | TRBV2 | TGTGCCAGCAGCCAGGGTATTATCTACGAGCAGTACTTC | CASSQGIIYEQYF
many | 15 | TRBJ2-7 | NA | TRBV6-2/TRBV6-3 | TGTGCCAGCAGTTACTCGAATTTACGGACCTACGAGCAGTACTTC | CASSYSNLRTYEQYF
many | 16 | TRBJ2-3 | NA | TRBV7-9 | TGTGCCAGCAACACATTGAGGGATAGCATGACAGATACGCAGTATTTT | CASNTLRDSMTDTQYF
many | 12 | TRBJ2-1 | NA | TRBV15 | TGTGCCACCAGCACTTCCTACAATGAGCAGTTCTTC | CATSTSYNEQFF
many | 15 | TRBJ2-7 | TRBD1 | TRBV3-1 | TGTGCCAGCAGCCAATACGGACAGGGGTCCTACGAGCAGTACTTC | CASSQYGQGSYEQYF
few | 15 | TRBJ2-3 | NA | TRBV9 | TGTGCCAGCAGCGTAGGAGCGGGGACAGGAGATACGCAGTATTTT | CASSVGAGTGDTQYF
many | 12 | TRBJ1-5 | NA | TRBV5-5 | TGTGCCAGCAGCCCGGATGGGTGGCCCCAGCATTTT | CASSPDGWPQHF
NA | 18 | TRBJ2-5 | TRBD1 | TRBV4-2 | TGTGCCAGCAGCCAAGACGGTATCGAGCAGGGGGTTCCAGAGACCCAGTACTTC | CASSQDGIEQGVPETQYF
few | 12 | TRBJ1-5 | NA | TRBV20-1 | TGCAGTGCCCGGTTCAATAGTCAGCCCCAGCATTTT | CSARFNSQPQHF
few | 14 | TRBJ1-4 | NA | TRBV6-1 | TGTGCCAGCAGTGCGACGTCCAGACAAGAAAAACTGTTTTTT | CASSATSRQEKLFF
NA | 15 | TRBJ2-1 | TRBD2 | TRBV7-3 | TGTGCCAGCAGCCTGCTAGCGGGAGGTGATGGTGAGCAGTTCTTC | CASSLLAGGDGEQFF
few | 17 | TRBJ2-5 | NA | TRBV20-1 | TGCAGTGCTCAGCACTCGGACGTCATGGTATATCAAGAGACCCAGTACTTC | CSAQHSDVMVYQETQYF
many | 12 | TRBJ1-2 | NA | TRBV9 | TGTGCCAGCAGCGTAGCTGGACACGGGTTCACCTTC | CASSVAGHGFTF
NA | 14 | TRBJ1-4 | NA | TRBV6-1 | TGTGCCGGCAGACGGGGCCAGACTAATGAAAAACTGTTTTTT | CAGRRGQTNEKLFF
NA | 14 | TRBJ2-7 | NA | TRBV20-1 | TGCAGTGCTAGTCCCGGGGCTAATTCCTACGAGCAGTACTTC | CSASPGANSYEQYF
many | 13 | TRBJ2-7 | NA | TRBV6-1 | TGTGCCAGCAGTTCCCCGTCGGTCTACGAGCAGTACTTC | CASSSPSVYEQYF
many | 13 | TRBJ1-4 | NA | TRBV2 | TGTGCCGGAAGCGACATCCGGTGGGAAAAACTGTTTTTT | CAGSDIRWEKLFF
many | 13 | TRBJ2-3 | NA | TRBV28 | TGTGCCAGCAGTTCCGGACAGCCGGATACGCAGTATTTT | CASSSGQPDTQYF
few | 14 | TRBJ2-7 | TRBD1 | TRBV7-2 | TGTGCCAGCAGCTGGAAGACAGGGAACTACGAGCAGTACTTC | CASSWKTGNYEQYF
many | 14 | TRBJ1-1 | NA | TRBV2 | TGTGCCAGCAGTGTGGTTAGCAGGGAGACTGAAGCTTTCTTT | CASSVVSRETEAFF
many | 13 | TRBJ2-5 | TRBD1 | TRBV7-2 | TGTGCCAGCTCACTGGGACAGCAAGAGACCCAGTACTTC | CASSLGQQETQYF
NA | 15 | TRBJ1-6 | TRBD1 | TRBV20-1 | TGCAGTGCCCCAGACAGGGAGGGTGATAGTTCACCCCTCCACTTT | CSAPDREGDSSPLHF
many | 15 | TRBJ1-2 | NA | TRBV6-1 | TGTGCCAGCAGCGAAACTGGCAGCAGGATCTATGGCTACACCTTC | CASSETGSRIYGYTF
few | 15 | TRBJ2-7 | TRBD2 | TRBV7-9 | TGTGCCAGCAGCTCCGGGTTACCCCTGGGGGGGGAGCAGTACTTC | CASSSGLPLGGEQYF
few | 15 | TRBJ2-5 | TRBD2 | TRBV3-1 | TGTGCCAGCAGCCAAGATCGATTAGCGGGCGAGACCCAGTACTTC | CASSQDRLAGETQYF
few | 12 | TRBJ2-7 | NA | TRBV6-1 | TGTGCCAGCAGCCGACGGTGGTACGAGCAGTACTTC | CASSRRWYEQYF
few | 12 | TRBJ2-7 | TRBD1 | TRBV20-1 | TGCAGTGCTACGGACAGGGTAAACGAGCAGTACTTC | CSATDRVNEQYF
few | 13 | TRBJ2-1 | NA | TRBV3-1 | TGTGCCAGCAGCCAAGAGGTCCACAATGAGCAGTTCTTC | CASSQEVHNEQFF
NA | 15 | TRBJ2-3 | TRBD2 | TRBV6-1 | TGTGCCAGCCGAGCGGGAGCGGCGTCCACAGATACGCAGTATTTT | CASRAGAASTDTQYF
few | 13 | TRBJ2-7 | NA | TRBV20-1 | TGCAGTGCTAGTGATGGGGGAGCCTACGAGCAGTACTTC | CSASDGGAYEQYF
NA | 17 | TRBJ1-3 | NA | TRBV12-3/TRBV12-4 | TGTGCCAGCAGTTTAGTAATATTGTTGGAGTCGGGAAACACCATATATTTT | CASSLVILLESGNTIYF
many | 11 | TRBJ2-2 | NA | TRBV19 | TGTGCCAGTAGTTGGTCCGGGGAGCTGTTTTTT | CASSWSGELFF
few | 16 | TRBJ2-2 | TRBD2 | TRBV6-2/TRBV6-3 | TGTGCCAGCAGTAAACTAGCGGGGGTGAACACCGGGGAGCTGTTTTTT | CASSKLAGVNTGELFF
few | 13 | TRBJ2-1 | NA | TRBV28 | TGTGCCAGCAGAGACAGTACCTACAATGAGCAGTTCTTC | CASRDSTYNEQFF
NA | 15 | TRBJ1-5 | TRBD1 | TRBV30 | TGTGCCTGGAGTCAAGAGGGACAGAGAAATCAGCCCCAGCATTTT | CAWSQEGQRNQPQHF